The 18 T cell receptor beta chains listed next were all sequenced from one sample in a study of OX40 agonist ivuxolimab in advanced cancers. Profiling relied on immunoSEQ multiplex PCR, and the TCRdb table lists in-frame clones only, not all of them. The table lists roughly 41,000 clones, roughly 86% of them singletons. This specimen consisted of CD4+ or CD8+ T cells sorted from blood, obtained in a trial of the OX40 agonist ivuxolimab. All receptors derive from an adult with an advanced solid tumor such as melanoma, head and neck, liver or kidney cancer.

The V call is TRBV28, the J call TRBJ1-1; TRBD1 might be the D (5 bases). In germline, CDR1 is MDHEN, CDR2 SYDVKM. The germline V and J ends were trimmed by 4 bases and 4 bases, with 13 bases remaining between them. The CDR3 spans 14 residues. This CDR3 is CASSSFDSGTEAFF. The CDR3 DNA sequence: TGTGCCAGCAGTTCCTTTGACAGCGGCACTGAAGCTTTCTTT.

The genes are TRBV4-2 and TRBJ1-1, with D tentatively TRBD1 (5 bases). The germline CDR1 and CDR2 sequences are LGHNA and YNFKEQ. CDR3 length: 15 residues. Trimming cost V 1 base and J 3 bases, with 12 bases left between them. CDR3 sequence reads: CASSQVEGGDTEAFF. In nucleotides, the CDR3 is TGTGCCAGCAGCCAAGTCGAGGGAGGGGACACTGAAGCTTTCTTT.

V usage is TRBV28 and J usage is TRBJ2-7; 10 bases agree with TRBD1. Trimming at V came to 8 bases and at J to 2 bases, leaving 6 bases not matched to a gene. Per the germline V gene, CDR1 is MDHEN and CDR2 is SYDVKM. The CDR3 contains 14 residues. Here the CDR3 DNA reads TGTGCCAGCGGAAGACAGGGGGCCGCCTACGAGCAGTACTTC. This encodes CASGRQGAAYEQYF.

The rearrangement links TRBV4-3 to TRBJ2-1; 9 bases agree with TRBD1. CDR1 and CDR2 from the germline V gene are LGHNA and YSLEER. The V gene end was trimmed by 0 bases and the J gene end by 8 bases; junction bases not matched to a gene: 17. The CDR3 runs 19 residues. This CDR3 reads CASSQDLGGRGQGSDEQFF. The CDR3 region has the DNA TGCGCCAGCAGCCAAGATCTCGGGGGCCGAGGACAGGGGAGTGATGAGCAGTTCTTC.

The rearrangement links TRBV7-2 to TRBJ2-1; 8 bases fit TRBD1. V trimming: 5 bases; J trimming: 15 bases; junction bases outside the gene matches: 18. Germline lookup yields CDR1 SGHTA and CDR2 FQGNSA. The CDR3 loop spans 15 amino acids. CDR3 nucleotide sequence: TGTGCCAGCAGCATACCGGGACAGGAATACCTCGATGGGTTCTTC. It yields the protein CASSIPGQEYLDGFF. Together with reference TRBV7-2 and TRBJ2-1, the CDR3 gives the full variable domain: GAGVSQSPSNKVTEKGKDVELRCDPISGHTALYWYRQSLGQGLEFLIYFQGNSAPDKSGLPSDRFSAERTGGSVSTLTIQRTQQEDSAVYLCASSIPGQEYLDGFFGPGTRLTVL.

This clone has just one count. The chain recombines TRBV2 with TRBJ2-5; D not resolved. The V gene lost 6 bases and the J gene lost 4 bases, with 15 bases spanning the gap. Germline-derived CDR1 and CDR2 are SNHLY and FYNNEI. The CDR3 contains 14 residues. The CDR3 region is CASSLGEGPETQYF. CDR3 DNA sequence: TGTGCCAGCAGCTTAGGCGAAGGGCCAGAGACCCAGTACTTC.

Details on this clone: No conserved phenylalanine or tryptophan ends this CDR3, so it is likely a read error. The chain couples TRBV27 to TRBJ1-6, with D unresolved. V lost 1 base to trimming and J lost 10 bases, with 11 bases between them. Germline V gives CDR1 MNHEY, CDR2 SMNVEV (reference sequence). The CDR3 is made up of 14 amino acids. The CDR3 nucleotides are TGTGCCAGCAGTTTATATGGGTCGGGGTCACCCCTCCACCTT. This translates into CASSLYGSGSPLHL.

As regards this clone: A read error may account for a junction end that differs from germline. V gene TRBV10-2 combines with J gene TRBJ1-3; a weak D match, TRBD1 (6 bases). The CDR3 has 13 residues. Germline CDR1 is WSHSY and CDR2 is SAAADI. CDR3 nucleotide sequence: TGCGCCAGCAGTGACATTGGCGGGGGCGAGTACTTGTTT. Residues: CASSDIGGGEYLF.

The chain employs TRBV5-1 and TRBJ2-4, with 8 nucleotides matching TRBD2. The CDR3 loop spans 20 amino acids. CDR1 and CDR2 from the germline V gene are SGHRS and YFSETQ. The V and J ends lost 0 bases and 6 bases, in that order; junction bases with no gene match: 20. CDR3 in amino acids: CASSLAKHGTRRVHGNIQYF. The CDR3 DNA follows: TGCGCCAGCAGCTTGGCCAAACACGGGACTAGGAGGGTTCACGGAAACATTCAGTACTTC.

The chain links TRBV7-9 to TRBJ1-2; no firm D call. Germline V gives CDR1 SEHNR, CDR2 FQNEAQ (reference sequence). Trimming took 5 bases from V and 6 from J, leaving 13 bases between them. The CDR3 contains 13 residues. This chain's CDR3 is CASSPTFLDGYTF. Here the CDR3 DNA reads TGTGCCAGCAGCCCTACGTTTCTGGATGGCTACACCTTC.

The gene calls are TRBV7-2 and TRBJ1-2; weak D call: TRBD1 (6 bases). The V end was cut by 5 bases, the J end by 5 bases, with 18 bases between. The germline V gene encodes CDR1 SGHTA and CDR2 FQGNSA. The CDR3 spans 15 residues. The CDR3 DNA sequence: TGTGCCAGCAGCCTAGGGAGGGGGGCGGCTTATGGCTACACCTTC. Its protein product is CASSLGRGAAYGYTF.

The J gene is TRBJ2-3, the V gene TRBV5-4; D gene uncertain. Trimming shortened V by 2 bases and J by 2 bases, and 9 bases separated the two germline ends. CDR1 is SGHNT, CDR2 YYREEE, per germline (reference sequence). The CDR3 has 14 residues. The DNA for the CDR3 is TGTGCCAGCAGCTTAAAAGTTCTCACAGATACGCAGTATTTT. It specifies CASSLKVLTDTQYF.

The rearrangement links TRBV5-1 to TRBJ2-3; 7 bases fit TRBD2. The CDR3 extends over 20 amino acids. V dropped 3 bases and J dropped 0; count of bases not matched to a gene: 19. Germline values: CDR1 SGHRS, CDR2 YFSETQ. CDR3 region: CASSSESGLVGVSSTDTQYF. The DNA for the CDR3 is TGCGCCAGCAGCTCCGAAAGCGGACTAGTGGGGGTGTCTAGCACAGATACGCAGTATTTT.

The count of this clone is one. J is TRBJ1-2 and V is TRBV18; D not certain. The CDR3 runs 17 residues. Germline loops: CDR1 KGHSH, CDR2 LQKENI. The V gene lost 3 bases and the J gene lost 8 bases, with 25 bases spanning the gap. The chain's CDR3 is CASSPLVEWDRSVGYTF. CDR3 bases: TGTGCCAGCTCACCCTTGGTGGAATGGGATCGGTCAGTCGGCTACACCTTC.

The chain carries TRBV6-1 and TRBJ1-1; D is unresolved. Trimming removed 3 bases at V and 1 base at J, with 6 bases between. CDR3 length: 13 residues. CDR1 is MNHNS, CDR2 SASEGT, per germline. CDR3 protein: CASSDWGNTEAFF. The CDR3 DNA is TGTGCCAGCAGTGATTGGGGGAACACTGAAGCTTTCTTT.

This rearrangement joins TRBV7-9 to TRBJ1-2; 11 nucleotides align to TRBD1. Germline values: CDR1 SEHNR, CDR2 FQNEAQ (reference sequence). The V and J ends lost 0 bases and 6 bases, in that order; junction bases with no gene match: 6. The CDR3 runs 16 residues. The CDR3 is CASSLAAGQGAHGYTF. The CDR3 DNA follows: TGTGCCAGCAGCTTAGCGGCCGGACAGGGGGCCCATGGCTACACCTTC.

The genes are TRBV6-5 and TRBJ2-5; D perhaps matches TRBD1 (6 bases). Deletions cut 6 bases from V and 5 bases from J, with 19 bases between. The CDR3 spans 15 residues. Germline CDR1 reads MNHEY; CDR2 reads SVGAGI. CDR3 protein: CASRETGPPQETQYF. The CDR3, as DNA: TGTGCCAGCAGGGAGACAGGTCCCCCTCAGGAGACCCAGTACTTC.

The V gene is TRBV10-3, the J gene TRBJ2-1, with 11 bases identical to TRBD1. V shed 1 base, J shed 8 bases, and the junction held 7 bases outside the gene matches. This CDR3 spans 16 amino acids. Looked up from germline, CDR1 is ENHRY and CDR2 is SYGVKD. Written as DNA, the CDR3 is TGTGCCATCAGTGAGTGGGGACAGGGGGTTCGTGATGAGCAGTTCTTC. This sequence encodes CAISEWGQGVRDEQFF.